The present entry profiles one TCR beta chain with its context. The sample belongs to a study of blood T cell repertoires in COVID-19. Original analysis: Researchers report that nucleated cell counts were estimated from reference gene primer amplification. Repertoires were generated with immunoSEQ multiplex PCR, while TCRdb's copy carries only in-frame clones and drops some. That table furnishes V, J and clone size, whereas the DNA furnished D and trimming. Seen here are fewer than 250,000 clones, 70% to 90% observed once, and the top ten hold roughly 6.4%. Trimming cost V 5 bases and J 3 bases; bases outside gene matches: 11. This CDR3 region has 17 residues. Germline V gene sequence: CDR1 SGHNT, CDR2 YENEEA.

This sequence originates from a woman between 55 and 75 years old with active or convalescent COVID-19. The V call is TRBV11-3, the J call TRBJ1-1, with TRBD1 matching 11 bases. The specimen was peripheral blood. CDR3 protein: CASSLHPGGQGDTEAFF. CDR3 in DNA: TGTGCCAGCAGCCTCCACCCCGGGGGACAGGGGGACACTGAAGCTTTCTTT.